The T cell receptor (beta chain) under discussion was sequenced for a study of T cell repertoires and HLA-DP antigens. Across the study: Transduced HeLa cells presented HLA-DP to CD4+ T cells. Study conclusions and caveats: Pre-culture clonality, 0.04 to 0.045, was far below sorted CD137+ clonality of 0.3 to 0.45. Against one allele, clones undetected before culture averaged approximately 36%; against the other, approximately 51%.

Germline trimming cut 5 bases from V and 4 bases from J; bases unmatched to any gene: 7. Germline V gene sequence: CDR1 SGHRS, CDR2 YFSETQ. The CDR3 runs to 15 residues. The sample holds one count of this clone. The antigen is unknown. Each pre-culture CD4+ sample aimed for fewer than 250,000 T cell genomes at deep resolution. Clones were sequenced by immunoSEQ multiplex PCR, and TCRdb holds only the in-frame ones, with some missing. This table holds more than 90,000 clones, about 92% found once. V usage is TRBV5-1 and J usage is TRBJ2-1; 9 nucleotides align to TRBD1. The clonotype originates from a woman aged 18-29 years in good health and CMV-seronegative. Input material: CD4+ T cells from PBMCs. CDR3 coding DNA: TGCGCCAGCAGGGTTGGGACAGGGAATTACAATGAGCAGTTCTTC. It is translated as CASRVGTGNYNEQFF.